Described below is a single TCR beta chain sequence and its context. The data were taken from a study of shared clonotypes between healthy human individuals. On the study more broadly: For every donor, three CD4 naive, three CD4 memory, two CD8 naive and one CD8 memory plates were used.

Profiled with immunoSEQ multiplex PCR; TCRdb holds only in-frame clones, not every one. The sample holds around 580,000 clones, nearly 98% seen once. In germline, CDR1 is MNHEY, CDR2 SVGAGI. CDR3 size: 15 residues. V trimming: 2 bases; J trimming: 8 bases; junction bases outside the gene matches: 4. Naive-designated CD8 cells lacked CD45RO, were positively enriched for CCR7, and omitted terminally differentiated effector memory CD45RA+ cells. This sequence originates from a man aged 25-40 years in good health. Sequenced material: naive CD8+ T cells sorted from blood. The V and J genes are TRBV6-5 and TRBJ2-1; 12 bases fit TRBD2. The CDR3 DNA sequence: TGTGCCAGCAGTTACCTGACTAGCGGGAGAGATGAGCAGTTCTTC. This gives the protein CASSYLTSGRDEQFF.